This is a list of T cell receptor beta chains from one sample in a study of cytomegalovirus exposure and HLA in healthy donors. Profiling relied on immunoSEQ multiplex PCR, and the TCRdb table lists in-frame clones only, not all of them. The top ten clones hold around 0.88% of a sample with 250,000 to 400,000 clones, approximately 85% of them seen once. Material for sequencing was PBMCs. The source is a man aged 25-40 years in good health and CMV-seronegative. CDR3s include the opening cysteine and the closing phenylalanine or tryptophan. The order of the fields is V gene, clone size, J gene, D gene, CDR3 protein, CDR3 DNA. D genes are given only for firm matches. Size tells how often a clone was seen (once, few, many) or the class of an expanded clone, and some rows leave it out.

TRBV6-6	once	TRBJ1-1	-	CASSYTGSSTEAFF	TGTGCCAGCAGTTACACCGGGTCGAGCACTGAAGCTTTCTTT
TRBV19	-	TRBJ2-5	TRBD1	CASSASGGRGTQYF	TGTGCCAGTAGTGCCTCAGGGGGCCGGGGGACCCAGTACTTC
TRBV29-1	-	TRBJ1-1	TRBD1	CSVGQGNTEAFF	TGCAGCGTTGGACAGGGTAACACTGAAGCTTTCTTT
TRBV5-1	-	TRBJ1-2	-	CASSLEGRGGYTF	TGCGCCAGCAGCTTGGAAGGGAGGGGAGGCTACACCTTC
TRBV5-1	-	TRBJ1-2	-	CASSFWTTEARGYTF	TGCGCCAGCAGCTTCTGGACAACTGAGGCTCGTGGCTACACCTTC
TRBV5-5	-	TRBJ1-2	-	CASSSDEGRTYGYTF	TGTGCCAGCAGCTCTGATGAGGGTAGGACCTATGGCTACACCTTC
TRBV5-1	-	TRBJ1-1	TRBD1	CASSYSQGAITEAFF	TGCGCCAGCAGCTACTCACAGGGGGCGATCACTGAAGCTTTCTTT
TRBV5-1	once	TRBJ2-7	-	CASRLDYRGYEQYF	TGCGCCAGCAGATTGGACTACCGGGGCTACGAGCAGTACTTC
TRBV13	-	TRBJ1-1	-	CASSPRRGNTEAFF	TGTGCCAGCAGCCCCCGGAGGGGGAACACTGAAGCTTTCTTT
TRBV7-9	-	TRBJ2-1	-	CASSPSGSSYNEQFF	TGTGCCAGCAGCCCCTCGGGTAGCTCCTACAATGAGCAGTTCTTC
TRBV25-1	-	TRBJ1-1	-	CASRLETEAFF	TGTGCCAGCAGGTTGGAGACTGAAGCTTTCTTT
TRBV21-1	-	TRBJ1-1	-	CASSNEFWATLNTEAFF	TGTGCCAGCAGCAACGAATTCTGGGCCACGCTGAACACTGAAGCTTTCTTT
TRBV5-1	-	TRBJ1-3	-	CASSEGSSSGNTIYF	TGCGCCAGCAGCGAAGGGAGCAGCTCTGGAAACACCATATATTTT
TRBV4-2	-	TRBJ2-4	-	CASSQAPMGRTLAKNIQYF	TGTGCCAGCAGCCAAGCCCCTATGGGGAGAACCCTAGCCAAAAACATTCAGTACTTC
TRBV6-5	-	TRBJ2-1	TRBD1	CASSYSAGGGLFF	TGTGCCAGCAGTTACTCGGCAGGGGGTGGATTGTTCTTC
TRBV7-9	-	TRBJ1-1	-	CASSPPGGGTEAFF	TGTGCCAGCAGCCCCCCTGGGGGCGGCACTGAAGCTTTCTTT
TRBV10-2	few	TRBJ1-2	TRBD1	CASTGTGDYGYTF	TGCGCCAGCACCGGGACAGGCGATTATGGCTACACCTTC
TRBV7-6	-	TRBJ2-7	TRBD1	CASSSYPGQSSYEQYF	TGTGCCAGCAGCTCTTACCCGGGACAGTCCTCCTACGAGCAGTACTTC
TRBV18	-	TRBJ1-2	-	CASSLWTPDIPYGYTF	TGTGCCAGCTCACTCTGGACTCCCGACATACCCTATGGCTACACCTTC
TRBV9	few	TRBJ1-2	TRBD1	CASSARTGDYGYTF	TGTGCCAGCAGCGCGCGGACAGGGGACTATGGCTACACCTTC
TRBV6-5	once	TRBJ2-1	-	CASSSRGIHEQFF	TGTGCCAGCAGTTCGAGAGGCATCCATGAGCAGTTCTTC
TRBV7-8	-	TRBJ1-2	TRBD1	CASSQGTGDINGYTF	TGTGCCAGCAGCCAAGGGACAGGGGATATTAATGGCTACACCTTC
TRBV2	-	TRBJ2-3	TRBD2	CASSELAGFTDTQYF	TGTGCCAGCAGTGAACTAGCGGGGTTCACAGATACGCAGTATTTT
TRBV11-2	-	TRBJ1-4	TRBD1	CASSLTGSNEKLFF	TGTGCCAGCAGCTTGACAGGGTCGAATGAAAAACTGTTTTTT
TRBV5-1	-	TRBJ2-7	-	CASSSPPGSYEQYF	TGCGCCAGCAGCTCGCCTCCCGGGTCCTACGAGCAGTACTTC
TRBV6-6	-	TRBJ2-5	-	CASSYYRGIETQYF	TGTGCCAGCAGTTACTACCGGGGGATAGAGACCCAGTACTTC
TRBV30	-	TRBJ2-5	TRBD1	CAWRDRDGATQYF	TGTGCCTGGAGGGACAGGGACGGCGCGACCCAGTACTTC
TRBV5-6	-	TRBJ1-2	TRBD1	CASSTGTGTYGYTF	TGTGCCAGCAGCACAGGGACAGGAACCTATGGCTACACCTTC
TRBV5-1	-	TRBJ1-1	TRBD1	CASSPALGQGKNTEAFF	TGCGCCAGCAGCCCAGCCCTGGGACAGGGAAAGAACACTGAAGCTTTCTTT
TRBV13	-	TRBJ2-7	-	CASSLHTGSSYEQYF	TGTGCCAGCAGCTTACACACGGGGAGCTCCTACGAGCAGTACTTC
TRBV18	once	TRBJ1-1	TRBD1	CASSPFKDRGLNTEAFF	TGTGCCAGCTCACCATTTAAAGACAGGGGCCTGAACACTGAAGCTTTCTTT
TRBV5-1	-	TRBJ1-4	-	CASSSGGHF	TGTGCCAGCAGCTCCGGAGGGCATTTT
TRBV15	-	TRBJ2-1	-	CATSRDLGLDNEQFF	TGTGCCACCAGCAGAGATCTGGGACTCGACAATGAGCAGTTCTTC
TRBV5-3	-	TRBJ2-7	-	CARSHGAGKKGHEQYF	TGTGCCAGAAGCCACGGTGCGGGGAAAAAGGGGCACGAGCAGTACTTC
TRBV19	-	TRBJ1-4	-	CASSTQARQEEKLFF	TGTGCCAGTAGTACCCAAGCCCGACAGGAGGAAAAACTGTTTTTT
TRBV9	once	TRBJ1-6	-	CASSVTGSSYNSPLHF	TGTGCCAGCAGCGTGACAGGTAGCTCCTATAATTCACCCCTCCACTTT
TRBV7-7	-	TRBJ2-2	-	CASSLDGSTGELFF	TGTGCCAGCAGCTTAGATGGGAGCACCGGGGAGCTGTTTTTT
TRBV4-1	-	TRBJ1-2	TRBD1	CASSPFRLTGENYGYTF	TGCGCCAGCAGCCCTTTTCGTCTTACAGGGGAAAACTATGGCTACACCTTC
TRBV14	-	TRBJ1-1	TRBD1	CASSLRNRGRNTEAFF	TGTGCCAGCAGCCTCAGAAACAGGGGTCGTAACACTGAAGCTTTCTTT
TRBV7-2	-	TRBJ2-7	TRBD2	CASSVPGLSYEQYF	TGTGCCAGCAGCGTCCCGGGACTAAGCTACGAGCAGTACTTC
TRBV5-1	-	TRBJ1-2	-	CASSLAGVGVDGYTF	TGCGCCAGCAGCTTGGCCGGGGTTGGGGTGGATGGCTACACCTTC
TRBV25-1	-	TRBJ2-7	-	CASSPREYEQYF	TGTGCCAGCAGTCCCCGCGAGTACGAGCAGTACTTC
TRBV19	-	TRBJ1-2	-	CASSIGPGVRSGYTF	TGTGCCAGTAGTATAGGCCCGGGGGTCAGGAGTGGCTACACCTTC
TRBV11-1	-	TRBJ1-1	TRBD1	CASSGQGSEAFF	TGTGCCAGCAGCGGACAGGGTTCTGAAGCTTTCTTT
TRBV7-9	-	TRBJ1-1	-	CASSPSGSQSTEAFF	TGTGCCAGCAGCCCCTCCGGGTCTCAGAGCACTGAAGCTTTCTTT
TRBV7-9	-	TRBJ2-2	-	CASNPNRAGAGELFF	TGTGCCAGCAACCCAAACAGGGCAGGGGCCGGGGAGCTGTTTTTT
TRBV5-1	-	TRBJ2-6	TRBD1	CASSTEADRAVSGANVLTF	TGCGCCAGCAGCACCGAGGCGGACAGGGCGGTCTCTGGGGCCAACGTCCTGACTTTC
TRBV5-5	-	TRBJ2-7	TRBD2	CASSSLSLAGYEQYF	TGTGCCAGCAGCTCACTTTCACTAGCGGGCTACGAGCAGTACTTC
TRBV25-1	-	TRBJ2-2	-	CASKGQGGTGELFF	TGTGCCAGCAAGGGTCAGGGCGGCACCGGGGAGCTGTTTTTT
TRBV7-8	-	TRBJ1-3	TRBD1	CASSSRSGTGRLSGNTIYF	TGTGCCAGCAGCTCAAGATCCGGGACAGGGCGGCTCTCTGGAAACACCATATATTTT
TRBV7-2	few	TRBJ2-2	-	CASSLVRANTGELFF	TGTGCCAGCAGCTTAGTCAGGGCGAACACCGGGGAGCTGTTTTTT
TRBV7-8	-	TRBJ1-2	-	CASSKQGFTGLDGYTF	TGTGCCAGCAGCAAGCAGGGGTTTACAGGGTTAGATGGCTACACCTTC
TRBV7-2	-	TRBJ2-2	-	CASSLDTRALTGELFF	TGTGCCAGCAGCTTAGATACTAGGGCCCTCACCGGGGAGCTGTTTTTT
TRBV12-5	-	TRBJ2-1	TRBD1	CASGVTGMSYNEQFF	TGTGCTAGTGGGGTGACAGGGATGTCCTACAATGAGCAGTTCTTC